This T cell receptor beta chain was documented in a study of blood T cell repertoires in COVID-19. Study-level information: From the United States, Italy and Spain came samples of acute and convalescent COVID-19.

Original analysis: How many nucleated cells were present was estimated from reference gene primer amplification. Clones were read by immunoSEQ multiplex PCR, and TCRdb kept only the in-frame ones, dropping some. D and trimming come from the DNA, and the V and J calls and clone size come from that table. The data hold 250,000 to 350,000 clones, with about nine tenths observed a single time. Germline loops: CDR1 SGHRS, CDR2 YFSETQ. The CDR3 spans 15 residues. The V end lost 0 bases, the J end lost 5 bases, and 14 bases lay between the germline ends. This clone was counted a single time. A COVID-19 case had been met by exposed participants during the 2 weeks before study entry.

Sequences were obtained from PBMCs or T cells enriched from blood (not recorded which). This clonotype was obtained from a woman between 50 and 59 years old who had been exposed to COVID-19. V is TRBV5-1 and J is TRBJ1-1; the D gene is possibly TRBD1 (5 bases). The CDR3 DNA reads as TGCGCCAGCAGCTTGGAGTACGGGGGTGGAACTGAAGCTTTCTTT. Translation gives CASSLEYGGGTEAFF.